This T cell receptor beta chain emerged from a study of blood T cell repertoires in COVID-19. About the study: Italy, Spain and the United States were the sources of the convalescent and acute COVID-19 samples. The cDNA or gDNA used as material had been derived from T cells, B-cell-depleted T cells, or PBMCs.

This CDR3 comprises 13 residues. Germline V gene data show CDR1 as MNHEY and CDR2 as SMNVEV (reference sequence). V gave up 6 bases and J gave up 6 bases; unmatched junction bases: 7. Original data processing: Nucleated cell counts were estimated from reference gene primer amplification. The table came from immunoSEQ multiplex PCR; TCRdb's copy has only in-frame clones and leaves some out. The V and J calls and clone size were taken over from that table, and D and trimming were inferred from the DNA. The sample has around 150,000 clones, around 93% seen once. The origin of this receptor is a woman between 45 and 60 years old with acute or convalescent COVID-19. The V call is TRBV27, the J call TRBJ1-2; TRBD1 matches 7 bases. The sample comprised peripheral blood. CDR3 in amino acids: CASRLDRRNGYTF. CDR3 nucleotide sequence: TGTGCCAGCAGGCTGGACAGGAGAAATGGCTACACCTTC.